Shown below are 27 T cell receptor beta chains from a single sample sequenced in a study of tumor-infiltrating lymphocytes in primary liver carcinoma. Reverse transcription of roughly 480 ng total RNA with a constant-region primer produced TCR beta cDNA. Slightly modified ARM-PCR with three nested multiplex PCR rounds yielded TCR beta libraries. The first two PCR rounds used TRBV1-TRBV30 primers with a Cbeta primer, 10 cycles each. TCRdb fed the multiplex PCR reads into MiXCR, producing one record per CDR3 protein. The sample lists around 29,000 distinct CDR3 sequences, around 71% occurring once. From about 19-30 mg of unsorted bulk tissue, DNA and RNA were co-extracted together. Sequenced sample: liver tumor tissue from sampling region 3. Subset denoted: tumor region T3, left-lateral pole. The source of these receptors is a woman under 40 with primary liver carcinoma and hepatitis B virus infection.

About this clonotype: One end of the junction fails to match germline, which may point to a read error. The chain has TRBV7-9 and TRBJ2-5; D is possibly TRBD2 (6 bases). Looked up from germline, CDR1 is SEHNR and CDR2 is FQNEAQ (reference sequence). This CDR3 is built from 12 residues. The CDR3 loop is CASNSRGETQYF. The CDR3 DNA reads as TGTGCTAGCAACTCCCGGGGGGAGACCCAGTACTTC.

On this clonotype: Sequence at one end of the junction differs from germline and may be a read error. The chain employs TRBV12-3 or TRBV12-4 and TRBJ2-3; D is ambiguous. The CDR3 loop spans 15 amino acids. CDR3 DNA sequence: TGTGCCGGCAGTTTTCCCCCTCCTAACACAGATACACAGTATTTT. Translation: CAGSFPPPNTDTQYF.

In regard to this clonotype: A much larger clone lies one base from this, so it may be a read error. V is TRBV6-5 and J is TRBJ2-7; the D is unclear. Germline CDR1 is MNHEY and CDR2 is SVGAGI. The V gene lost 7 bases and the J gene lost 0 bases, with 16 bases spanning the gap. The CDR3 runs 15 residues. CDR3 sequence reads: CASNHSPARSYEQYF. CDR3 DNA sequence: TGTGCCAGCAATCACTCGCCAGCCCGCTCCTACGAGCAGTACTTC.

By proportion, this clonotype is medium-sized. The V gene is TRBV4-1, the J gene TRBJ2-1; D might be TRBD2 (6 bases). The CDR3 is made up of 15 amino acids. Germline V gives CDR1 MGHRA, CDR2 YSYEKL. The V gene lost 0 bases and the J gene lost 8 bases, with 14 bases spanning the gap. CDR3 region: CASSQDGLARDEQFF. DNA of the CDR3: TGCGCCAGCAGCCAAGATGGTCTAGCGAGGGATGAGCAGTTCTTC.

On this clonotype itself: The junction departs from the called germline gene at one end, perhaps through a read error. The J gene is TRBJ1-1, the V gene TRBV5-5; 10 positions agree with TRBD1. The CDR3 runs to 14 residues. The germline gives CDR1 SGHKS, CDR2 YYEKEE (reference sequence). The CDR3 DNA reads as TGTGCCAGCAACTTGTGGACAGGGGGTACTGAGGCTTTCTTT. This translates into CASNLWTGGTEAFF.

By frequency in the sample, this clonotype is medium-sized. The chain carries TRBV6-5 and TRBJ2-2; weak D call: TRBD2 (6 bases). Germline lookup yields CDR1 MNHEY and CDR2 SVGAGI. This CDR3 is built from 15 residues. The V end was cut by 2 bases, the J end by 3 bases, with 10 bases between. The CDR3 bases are TGTGCCAGCAGTTACGACGGGAGACACACCGGGGAGCTGTTTTTT. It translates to CASSYDGRHTGELFF.

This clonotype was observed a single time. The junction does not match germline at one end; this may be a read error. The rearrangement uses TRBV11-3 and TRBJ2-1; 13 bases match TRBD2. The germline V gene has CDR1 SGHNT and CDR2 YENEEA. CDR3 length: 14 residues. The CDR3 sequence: CASSSRLAGGEQLF. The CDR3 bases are TGTGCCAGCAGCTCGAGACTAGCGGGAGGAGAGCAGCTCTTC.

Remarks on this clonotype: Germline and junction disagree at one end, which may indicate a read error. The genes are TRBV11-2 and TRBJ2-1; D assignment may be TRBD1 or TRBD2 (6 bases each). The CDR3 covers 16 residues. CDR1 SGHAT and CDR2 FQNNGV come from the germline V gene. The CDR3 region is CVSSLVGGTPVDEQLF. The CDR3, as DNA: TGTGTCAGCAGCTTAGTTGGCGGGACACCAGTCGATGAGCAGTTGTTC.

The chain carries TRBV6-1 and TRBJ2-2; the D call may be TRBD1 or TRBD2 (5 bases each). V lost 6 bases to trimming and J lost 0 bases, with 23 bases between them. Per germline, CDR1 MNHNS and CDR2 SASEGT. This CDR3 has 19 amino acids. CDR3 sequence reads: CASSDTLPRGAANTGELFF. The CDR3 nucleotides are TGTGCCAGCAGCGATACCCTTCCCCGGGGCGCCGCGAACACCGGGGAGCTGTTTTTT.

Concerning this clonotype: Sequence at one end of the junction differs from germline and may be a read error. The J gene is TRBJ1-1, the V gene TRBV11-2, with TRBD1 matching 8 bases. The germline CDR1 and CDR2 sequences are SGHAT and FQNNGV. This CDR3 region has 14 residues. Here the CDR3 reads CADRYTGGRAEAFF. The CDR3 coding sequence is TGTGCCGACAGATATACAGGGGGGAGGGCTGAAGCGTTCTTT.

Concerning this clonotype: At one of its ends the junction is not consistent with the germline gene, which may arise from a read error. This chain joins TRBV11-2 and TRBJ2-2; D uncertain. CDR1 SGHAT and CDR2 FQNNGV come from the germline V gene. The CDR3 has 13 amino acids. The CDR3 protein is CVSSLNMTGELFF. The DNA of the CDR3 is TGTGTCAGCAGTTTAAATATGACTGGGGAGCTGTTTTTT.

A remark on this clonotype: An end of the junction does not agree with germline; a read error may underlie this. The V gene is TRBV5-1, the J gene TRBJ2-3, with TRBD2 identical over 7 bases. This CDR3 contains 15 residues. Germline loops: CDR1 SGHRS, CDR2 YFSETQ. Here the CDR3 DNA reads TGCGCCAGTAGCAAAACCTGGCGGGAGTACGATATGCAGTATTTT. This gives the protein CASSKTWREYDMQYF.

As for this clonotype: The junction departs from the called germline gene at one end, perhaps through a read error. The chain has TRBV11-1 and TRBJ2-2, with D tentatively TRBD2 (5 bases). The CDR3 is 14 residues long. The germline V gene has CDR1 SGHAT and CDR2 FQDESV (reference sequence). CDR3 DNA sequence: TGTGCTAGCAGATCGAGTCTTGACACCGGGGAGTTCTTTTTT. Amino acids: CASRSSLDTGEFFF.

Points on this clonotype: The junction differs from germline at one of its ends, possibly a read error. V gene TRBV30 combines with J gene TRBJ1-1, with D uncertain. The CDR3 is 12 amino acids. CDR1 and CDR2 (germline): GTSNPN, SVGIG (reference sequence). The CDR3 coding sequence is TGTACCTGGAGTCAGCGGAATACTGAAGCTTTCTTT. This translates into CTWSQRNTEAFF.

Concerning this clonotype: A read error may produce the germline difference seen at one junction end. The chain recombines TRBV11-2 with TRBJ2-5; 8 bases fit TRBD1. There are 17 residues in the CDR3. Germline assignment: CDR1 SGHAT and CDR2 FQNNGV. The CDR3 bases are TGTGCCTGGAGCCCCCCTGGACAGGGAGTTGGGAAAGAGGCCCAGTACTTC. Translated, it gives CAWSPPGQGVGKEAQYF.

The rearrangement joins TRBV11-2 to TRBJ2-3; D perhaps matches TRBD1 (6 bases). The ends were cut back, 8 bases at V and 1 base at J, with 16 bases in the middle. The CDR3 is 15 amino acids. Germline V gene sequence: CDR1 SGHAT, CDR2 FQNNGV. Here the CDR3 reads CASGPQGSGTDTQYF. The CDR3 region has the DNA TGTGCCAGCGGCCCACAGGGATCAGGCACAGATACGCAGTATTTT. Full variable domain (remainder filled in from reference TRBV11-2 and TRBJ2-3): EAGVAQSPRYKIIEKRQSVAFWCNPISGHATLYWYQQILGQGPKLLIQFQNNGVVDDSQLPKDRFSAERLKGVDSTLKIQPAKLEDSAVYLCASGPQGSGTDTQYFGPGTRLTVL.

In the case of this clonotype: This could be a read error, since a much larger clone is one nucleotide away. The CDR3 coding sequence is TGTGCCATGAGCTTAGGAAGTAGCGGGAAGCTTGAGCAGTTCTTC. Translated, it gives CAMSLGSSGKLEQFF. The chain recombines TRBV11-3 with TRBJ2-1; 8 bases are shared with TRBD2. With V trimmed by 10 bases and J by 9 bases, 17 bases remained unmatched. The germline CDR1 and CDR2 sequences are SGHNT and YENEEA. This CDR3 is 15 amino acids long.

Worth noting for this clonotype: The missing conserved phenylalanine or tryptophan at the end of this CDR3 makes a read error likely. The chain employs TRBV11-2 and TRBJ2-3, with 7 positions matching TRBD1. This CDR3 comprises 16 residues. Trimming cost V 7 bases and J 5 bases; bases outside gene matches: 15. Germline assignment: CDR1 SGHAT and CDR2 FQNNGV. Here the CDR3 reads CASTRTRQGRGDTQYS. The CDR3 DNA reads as TGTGCCAGCACCAGGACGCGACAGGGAAGGGGAGATACGCAGTATTCT.

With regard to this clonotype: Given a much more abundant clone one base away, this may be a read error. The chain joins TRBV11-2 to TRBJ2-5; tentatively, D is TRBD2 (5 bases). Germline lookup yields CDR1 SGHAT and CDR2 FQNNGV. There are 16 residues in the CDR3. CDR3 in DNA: TGTGCCAACAGCTTACGGCTAGCAGAGTACAAAGAGACCCAGTACTTC. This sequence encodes CANSLRLAEYKETQYF.

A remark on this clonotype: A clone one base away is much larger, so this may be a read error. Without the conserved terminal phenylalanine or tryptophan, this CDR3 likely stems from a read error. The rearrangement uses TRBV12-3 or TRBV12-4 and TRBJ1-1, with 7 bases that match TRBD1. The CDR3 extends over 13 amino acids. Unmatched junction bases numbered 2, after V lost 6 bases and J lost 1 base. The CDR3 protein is CASRRTGNTEAFL. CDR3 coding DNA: TGTGCCAGCAGAAGGACAGGGAACACTGAAGCTTTCTTA.

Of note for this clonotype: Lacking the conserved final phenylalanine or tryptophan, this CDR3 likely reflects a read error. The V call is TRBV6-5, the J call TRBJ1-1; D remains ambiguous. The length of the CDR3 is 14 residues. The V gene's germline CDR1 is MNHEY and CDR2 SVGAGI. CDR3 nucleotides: TGTGTCAGCAGTTACCGAAGGTTGGGGACTGAAGCTTTCCTT. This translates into CVSSYRRLGTEAFL.

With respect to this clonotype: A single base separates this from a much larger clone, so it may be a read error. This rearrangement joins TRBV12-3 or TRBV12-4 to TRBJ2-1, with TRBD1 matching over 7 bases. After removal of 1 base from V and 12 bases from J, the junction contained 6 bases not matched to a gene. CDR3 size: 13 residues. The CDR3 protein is CASSLVQNRGQFF. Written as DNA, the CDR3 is TGTGCCAGCAGTTTAGTCCAGAACAGGGGGCAGTTCTTC.

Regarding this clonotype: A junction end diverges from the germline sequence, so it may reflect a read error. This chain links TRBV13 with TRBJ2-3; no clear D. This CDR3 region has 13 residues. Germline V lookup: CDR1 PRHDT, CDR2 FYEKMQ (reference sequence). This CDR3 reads CTSNLEGTDTQYF. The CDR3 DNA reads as TGTACCAGCAACTTAGAAGGCACAGATACGCAGTATTTT.

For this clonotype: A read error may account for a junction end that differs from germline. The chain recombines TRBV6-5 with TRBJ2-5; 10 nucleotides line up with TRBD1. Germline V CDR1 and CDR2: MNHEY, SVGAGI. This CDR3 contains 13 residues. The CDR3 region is CAGITDRGLTQHF. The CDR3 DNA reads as TGTGCCGGCATTACCGACAGGGGGCTGACCCAGCACTTC.

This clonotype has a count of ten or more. In nucleotides, the CDR3 is TGTGCCAGCAGACGGGACCGAAACACCGGGGAGCTGTTTTTT. Protein: CASRRDRNTGELFF. The rearrangement links TRBV6-1 to TRBJ2-2, with D perhaps being TRBD1 or TRBD2 (5 bases each). The CDR3 loop spans 14 amino acids. Between the trimmed V and J ends, which lost 6 bases and 2 bases, there was a span of 10 bases. CDR1 is MNHNS and CDR2 is SASEGT in the germline V gene.

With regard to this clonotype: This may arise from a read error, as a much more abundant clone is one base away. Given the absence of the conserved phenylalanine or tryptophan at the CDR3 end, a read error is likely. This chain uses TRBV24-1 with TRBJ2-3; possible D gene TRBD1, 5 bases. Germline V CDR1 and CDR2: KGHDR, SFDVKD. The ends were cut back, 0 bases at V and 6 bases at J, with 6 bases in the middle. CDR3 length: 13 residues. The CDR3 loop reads CATSDLYRDTQYL. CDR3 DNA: TGTGCCACCAGTGATTTGTACAGGGATACGCAGTATTTG.

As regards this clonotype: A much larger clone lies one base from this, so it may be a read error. The CDR3 region is CASSRSERLNTEAFF. CDR3 DNA sequence: TGTGCCAGCAGTCGCTCGGAGAGACTGAACACTGAAGCCTTCTTT. The chain carries TRBV12-3 or TRBV12-4 and TRBJ1-1, with D hard to call. The CDR3 contains 15 residues.